This T cell receptor (beta chain) was sequenced in a study of CD8 T cells in Susac syndrome. Study-level background: There were about 6 sequenced Susac syndrome patients with active disease and roughly 8 in remission. Whole-study results and caveats: Within Susac syndrome CD4+ T cell repertoires, clonal expansion was not evident.

On this clonotype itself: Antigen: not known.

Reverse transcription of roughly 0.5 to 1 ug RNA was carried out with random hexamers. Amplification of TCR beta CDR3 was carried out by immunoSEQ multiplex PCR, which covered 54 Vbeta and 13 Jbeta segments. Each CDR3 protein is one row after TCRdb ran MiXCR on the immunoSEQ multiplex PCR reads. The profile shows tens of thousands of distinct CDR3 sequences, 85% to 95% of them singletons. Blood CD8+ and CD4+ T cells underwent high-throughput TCR beta sequencing. The specimen sequenced was CD4+ T cells from PBMCs. This TCR came from a human donor with Susac syndrome.

As DNA, the CDR3 is TGTGCCATCAGTGGACTAGCGGGGAGCTACGAGCAGTACTTC. Translation: CAISGLAGSYEQYF. The rearrangement joins TRBV10-3 to TRBJ2-7; 11 bases match TRBD2. The CDR3 length is 14 residues. J gave up 3 bases and V 4 bases, and 2 bases lay outside the gene matches. Germline V gene data show CDR1 as ENHRY and CDR2 as SYGVKD.